A selection of T cell receptor beta chains follows, all from one sample in a study of T cell responses to AZD1222 COVID-19 vaccine. Some clones are missing from TCRdb's copy, which holds only in-frame ones; the method was immunoSEQ multiplex PCR. The table has 120,000 or so clones, around 83% seen once. Sequencing used peripheral blood, obtained 28 days after the second AZD1222 dose. All receptors come from an adult who received the AZD1222 COVID-19 vaccine. CDR3s include the opening cysteine and the closing phenylalanine or tryptophan. The D gene is left open where the match is weak. Clone size is stated in some rows and not others, as once, few, many or a class when expanded.

abundance: few
j_gene: TRBJ2-7
d_gene: NA
v_gene: TRBV19
CDR3nt: TGTGCCAGTAGCCTTGGGGGCTACGAGCAGTACTTC
CDR3aa: CASSLGGYEQYF

abundance: NA
j_gene: TRBJ2-2
d_gene: TRBD1
v_gene: TRBV7-9
CDR3nt: TGTGCCAGCAGCACCACCGGGACAGGGGGAACCGGGGAGCTGTTTTTT
CDR3aa: CASSTTGTGGTGELFF

abundance: NA
j_gene: TRBJ2-3
d_gene: NA
v_gene: TRBV18
CDR3nt: TGTGCCAGCTCACTAACAGGGTTTGCAGATACGCAGTATTTT
CDR3aa: CASSLTGFADTQYF

abundance: NA
j_gene: TRBJ1-2
d_gene: NA
v_gene: TRBV12-3/TRBV12-4
CDR3nt: TGTGCCAGCAGTTCGTCGGGCGATGGCTACACCTTC
CDR3aa: CASSSSGDGYTF

abundance: NA
j_gene: TRBJ2-4
d_gene: NA
v_gene: TRBV3-1/TRBV3-2
CDR3nt: TGTGCCAGCAGCCAAGGCGGCGATCAGTACTTC
CDR3aa: CASSQGGDQYF

abundance: NA
j_gene: TRBJ2-7
d_gene: NA
v_gene: TRBV6-5
CDR3nt: TGTGCCAGCAGATCCCTGGAGACATCGGGCGAGCAGTACTTC
CDR3aa: CASRSLETSGEQYF

abundance: once
j_gene: TRBJ1-1
d_gene: NA
v_gene: TRBV5-1
CDR3nt: TGCGCCAGCAGCAGAAACAGCGGGAGGAACACTGAAGCTTTCTTT
CDR3aa: CASSRNSGRNTEAFF

abundance: NA
j_gene: TRBJ1-2
d_gene: NA
v_gene: TRBV15
CDR3nt: TGTGCCACCAGCCGTGGACAGAGCGGCTACACCTTC
CDR3aa: CATSRGQSGYTF

abundance: NA
j_gene: TRBJ1-2
d_gene: NA
v_gene: TRBV28
CDR3nt: TGTGCCACCATTCCGGGACGAGTAACCAGTGGCTACACCTTC
CDR3aa: CATIPGRVTSGYTF

abundance: once
j_gene: TRBJ2-1
d_gene: NA
v_gene: TRBV7-3
CDR3nt: TGTGCCAGCAGCCCCGTCGGGGTTACCTACAATGAGCAGTTCTTC
CDR3aa: CASSPVGVTYNEQFF

abundance: few
j_gene: TRBJ1-5
d_gene: NA
v_gene: TRBV2
CDR3nt: TGTGCCAGCAGTGACCGAGGGGGAAATCAGCCCCAGCATTTT
CDR3aa: CASSDRGGNQPQHF

abundance: NA
j_gene: TRBJ2-1
d_gene: TRBD2
v_gene: TRBV4-1
CDR3nt: TGCGCCAGCAGCCAAAGATCGGTAGGGACTAGCCGTCTCGGTGAGCAGTTCTTC
CDR3aa: CASSQRSVGTSRLGEQFF

abundance: NA
j_gene: TRBJ1-5
d_gene: NA
v_gene: TRBV10-3
CDR3nt: TGTGCCATCAGTGAGTCGAGGGGAAACGCCCAGCATTTT
CDR3aa: CAISESRGNAQHF

abundance: NA
j_gene: TRBJ2-2
d_gene: TRBD1
v_gene: TRBV5-4
CDR3nt: TGTGCCAGCAGCCAACAGACAGGGGTTAATTTCGGGGAGCTGTTTTTT
CDR3aa: CASSQQTGVNFGELFF

abundance: NA
j_gene: TRBJ1-5
d_gene: NA
v_gene: TRBV19
CDR3nt: TGTGCCAGTAGTATAGATCAAGAAGGGGGGGCAGATCAGCCCCAGCATTTT
CDR3aa: CASSIDQEGGADQPQHF

abundance: NA
j_gene: TRBJ1-2
d_gene: NA
v_gene: TRBV29-1
CDR3nt: TGCAGCGTTGACCCGGGCTATGGCTACACCTTC
CDR3aa: CSVDPGYGYTF

abundance: NA
j_gene: TRBJ1-2
d_gene: NA
v_gene: TRBV4-1
CDR3nt: TGCGCCAGCAGCCCCCCAGAAGGGGCCCTCTATGGCTACACCTTC
CDR3aa: CASSPPEGALYGYTF

abundance: once
j_gene: TRBJ2-2
d_gene: NA
v_gene: TRBV7-2
CDR3nt: TGTGCCAGCAGCTTACGACCTCAGAACACCGGGGAGCTGTTTTTT
CDR3aa: CASSLRPQNTGELFF

abundance: NA
j_gene: TRBJ2-7
d_gene: NA
v_gene: TRBV5-5
CDR3nt: TGTGCCAGCAGCTTGGCCATTGGTGGAGGAGGAAGGTACGAGCAGTACTTC
CDR3aa: CASSLAIGGGGRYEQYF

abundance: NA
j_gene: TRBJ2-1
d_gene: NA
v_gene: TRBV5-1
CDR3nt: TGCGCCAGCAGCTTCGGGGCGCCAAGCTCCTACAATGAGCAGTTCTTC
CDR3aa: CASSFGAPSSYNEQFF

abundance: NA
j_gene: TRBJ1-2
d_gene: TRBD1
v_gene: TRBV19
CDR3nt: TGTGCCAGTAGTACCCCGGGACAGGGGTATGGCTACACCTTC
CDR3aa: CASSTPGQGYGYTF

abundance: NA
j_gene: TRBJ2-7
d_gene: NA
v_gene: TRBV7-2
CDR3nt: TGTGCCAGCAGCTTTGGCGCGGGCAAACCAACCTACGAGCAGTACTTC
CDR3aa: CASSFGAGKPTYEQYF

abundance: NA
j_gene: TRBJ1-1
d_gene: NA
v_gene: TRBV27
CDR3nt: TGTGCCAGCAGTTTAATCCACCTGAACACTGAAGCTTTCTTT
CDR3aa: CASSLIHLNTEAFF

abundance: NA
j_gene: TRBJ2-7
d_gene: TRBD1
v_gene: TRBV7-6
CDR3nt: TGTGCCAGCAGCTTAGAAAGACAGGGAGCCCCCTACGAGCAGTACTTC
CDR3aa: CASSLERQGAPYEQYF

abundance: NA
j_gene: TRBJ1-4
d_gene: NA
v_gene: TRBV27
CDR3nt: TGTGCCAGCAGTTTCGAAGGAGATGAAAAACTGTTTTTT
CDR3aa: CASSFEGDEKLFF

abundance: NA
j_gene: TRBJ1-5
d_gene: NA
v_gene: TRBV4-1
CDR3nt: TGCGCCAGCAGCTGGGACAGCAATCAGCCCCAGCATTTT
CDR3aa: CASSWDSNQPQHF

abundance: NA
j_gene: TRBJ2-7
d_gene: NA
v_gene: TRBV28
CDR3nt: TGTGCCAGCAACTTGAAAGACAGTTACGAGCAGTACTTC
CDR3aa: CASNLKDSYEQYF

abundance: NA
j_gene: TRBJ2-7
d_gene: NA
v_gene: TRBV7-2
CDR3nt: TGTGCCAGCAGCCCCCTGGCGGGGCCCTACGAGCAGTACTTC
CDR3aa: CASSPLAGPYEQYF

abundance: NA
j_gene: TRBJ1-6
d_gene: NA
v_gene: TRBV28
CDR3nt: TGTGCCAGCAGTTTATACAGGGCGGACGCAGGGAGCTCCTATAATTCACCCCTCCACTTT
CDR3aa: CASSLYRADAGSSYNSPLHF

abundance: few
j_gene: TRBJ2-2
d_gene: NA
v_gene: TRBV10-3
CDR3nt: TGTGCCATCAGCCCTGACGAGGAGCTGTTTTTT
CDR3aa: CAISPDEELFF

abundance: NA
j_gene: TRBJ1-2
d_gene: NA
v_gene: TRBV5-4
CDR3nt: TGTGCCAGCAGCTTGGTGGGGTGGGGTAGAGACTATGGCTACACCTTC
CDR3aa: CASSLVGWGRDYGYTF

abundance: NA
j_gene: TRBJ2-7
d_gene: NA
v_gene: TRBV28
CDR3nt: TGTGCCAGCAGTAAACTCAAAAGCGAGCAGTACTTC
CDR3aa: CASSKLKSEQYF

abundance: NA
j_gene: TRBJ1-6
d_gene: TRBD1
v_gene: TRBV19
CDR3nt: TGTGCCAGTAGTATAGAATGGGACAGACCCCTCCACTTT
CDR3aa: CASSIEWDRPLHF

abundance: NA
j_gene: TRBJ2-3
d_gene: NA
v_gene: TRBV29-1
CDR3nt: TGCAGCGTTAAGCGTGGGGACATAGGCACAGATACGCAGTATTTT
CDR3aa: CSVKRGDIGTDTQYF

abundance: few
j_gene: TRBJ2-2
d_gene: NA
v_gene: TRBV10-3
CDR3nt: TGTGCCATCAGTGAGGAGTGGGAAGGCACCGGGGAGCTGTTTTTT
CDR3aa: CAISEEWEGTGELFF

abundance: NA
j_gene: TRBJ2-3
d_gene: NA
v_gene: TRBV9
CDR3nt: TGTGCCAGCAGTCGGACAGCCCAAAGGGTTGCAGATACGCAGTATTTT
CDR3aa: CASSRTAQRVADTQYF

abundance: NA
j_gene: TRBJ1-6
d_gene: TRBD1
v_gene: TRBV9
CDR3nt: TGTGCCAGCAGCTTCGGGGGACAGTCCAATTCACCCCTCCACTTT
CDR3aa: CASSFGGQSNSPLHF

abundance: NA
j_gene: TRBJ1-1
d_gene: NA
v_gene: TRBV7-3
CDR3nt: TGTGCCAGCAGCTTTTCCGGGGACACTGAAGCTTTCTTT
CDR3aa: CASSFSGDTEAFF

abundance: NA
j_gene: TRBJ1-6
d_gene: TRBD1
v_gene: TRBV7-8
CDR3nt: TGTGCCAGCAGATTTAACAGGGGAAGTTCACCCCTCCACTTT
CDR3aa: CASRFNRGSSPLHF

abundance: few
j_gene: TRBJ2-7
d_gene: NA
v_gene: TRBV9
CDR3nt: TGTGCCAGCAGCGTGTCGGTCTCCTACGAGCAGTACTTC
CDR3aa: CASSVSVSYEQYF

abundance: NA
j_gene: TRBJ2-7
d_gene: NA
v_gene: TRBV2
CDR3nt: TGTGCCAGCAGTTCGGGACGGCTTGGCTACGAGCAGTACTTC
CDR3aa: CASSSGRLGYEQYF

abundance: NA
j_gene: TRBJ1-2
d_gene: NA
v_gene: TRBV5-1
CDR3nt: TGCGCCAGCAGCTTTGGAGGTTGGGCCCGAAACTATGGCTACACCTTC
CDR3aa: CASSFGGWARNYGYTF

abundance: NA
j_gene: TRBJ2-6
d_gene: NA
v_gene: TRBV7-2
CDR3nt: TGTGCCAGCAGCTTAGATCACGGCGGGGCCGGGGCCAACGTCCTGACTTTC
CDR3aa: CASSLDHGGAGANVLTF

abundance: NA
j_gene: TRBJ1-1
d_gene: NA
v_gene: TRBV6-6
CDR3nt: TGTGCCAGCAGTATGAACACTGAAGCTTTCTTT
CDR3aa: CASSMNTEAFF

abundance: NA
j_gene: TRBJ1-1
d_gene: NA
v_gene: TRBV7-4
CDR3nt: TGTGCCAGCAGCTGGGGGGAACCGGGACCCCAACGGGGAAACACTGAAGCTTTCTTT
CDR3aa: CASSWGEPGPQRGNTEAFF

abundance: once
j_gene: TRBJ1-4
d_gene: TRBD1
v_gene: TRBV24-1
CDR3nt: TGTGCCACCAGTGATTCCGGGACAGACAATGAAAAACTGTTTTTT
CDR3aa: CATSDSGTDNEKLFF

abundance: NA
j_gene: TRBJ2-2
d_gene: TRBD2
v_gene: TRBV5-1
CDR3nt: TGCGCCAGCAGCTTTACTAGCGCGAACACCGGGGAGCTGTTTTTT
CDR3aa: CASSFTSANTGELFF